One sample yielded the 32 T cell receptor beta chains listed below, sequenced in a study of OX40 agonist ivuxolimab in advanced cancers. Produced via immunoSEQ multiplex PCR; TCRdb's table is partial and in-frame only. This sample carries roughly 45,000 clones, roughly 86% of them seen once, and the ten largest clones take 1.9%. Sequences were derived from CD4+ or CD8+ T cells sorted from blood, sampled in a trial of the OX40 agonist ivuxolimab. These receptors were taken from an adult with an advanced solid tumor such as melanoma, head and neck, liver or kidney cancer.

This clone is a singleton in its sample. J is TRBJ2-5 and V is TRBV5-4; D is ambiguous. CDR3 length equals 13 residues. Germline V CDR1 and CDR2: SGHNT, YYREEE (reference sequence). V lost 0 bases and J lost 2, with 5 bases in between. The CDR3 bases are TGTGCCAGCAGCTTGGGCCCTCAAGAGACCCAGTACTTC. Protein sequence: CASSLGPQETQYF.

This chain connects TRBV7-9 to TRBJ2-3, with D uncertain. This CDR3 contains 15 residues. Germline lookup yields CDR1 SEHNR and CDR2 FQNEAQ (reference sequence). Trimming left V 2 bases short and J 2 bases short, with 11 bases between. For the CDR3, the DNA is TGTGCCAGCAGCTTACGTGCGGCTTCCACAGATACGCAGTATTTT. It is translated as CASSLRAASTDTQYF.

V gene TRBV7-2 combines with J gene TRBJ2-5; D remains ambiguous. V lost 1 base and J 5 bases, leaving 11 bases between the germline ends. Germline CDR1 and CDR2: SGHTA and FQGNSA. The CDR3 has 14 residues. The CDR3 loop reads CASSLGWAVETQYF. As DNA, the CDR3 is TGTGCCAGCAGCTTAGGTTGGGCGGTGGAGACCCAGTACTTC.

This clone was detected a few times. The chain joins TRBV6-1 to TRBJ1-4; tentative D call: TRBD1 (6 bases). The CDR3 is 14 residues long. The germline V and J ends were trimmed by 6 bases and 2 bases, with 10 bases remaining between them. Germline loops: CDR1 MNHNS, CDR2 SASEGT. CDR3 protein: CASRGGVTNEKLFF. The CDR3 nucleotides are TGTGCCAGCAGAGGGGGGGTGACTAATGAAAAACTGTTTTTT.

The genes are TRBV30 and TRBJ1-2, with TRBD1 as a possible D gene (5 bases). The V gene lost 3 bases and the J gene lost 8 bases, with 16 bases spanning the gap. Looked up from germline, CDR1 is GTSNPN and CDR2 is SVGIG (reference sequence). This CDR3 has 13 residues. The CDR3 DNA sequence: TGTGCCTGGAGCCCTACAGGCGTCGGGGGCTACACCTTC. Protein sequence: CAWSPTGVGGYTF.

DNA for the CDR3: TGTGCCAGCAGCCAAGGCCAAGGGGTCCGCACAGATACGCAGTATTTT. Translation gives CASSQGQGVRTDTQYF. The chain uses TRBV4-2 and TRBJ2-3; possibly TRBD1 for D (5 bases). Looked up from germline, CDR1 is LGHNA and CDR2 is YNFKEQ. This CDR3 is 16 amino acids long. The germline V and J ends were trimmed by 1 base and 1 base, with 12 bases remaining between them.

The V gene is TRBV5-5, the J gene TRBJ2-1, with D perhaps matching TRBD1 (8 bases). The V and J ends lost 5 bases and 5 bases respectively, with 17 bases between them. The CDR3 runs to 15 residues. The germline V gene has CDR1 SGHKS and CDR2 YYEKEE (reference sequence). CDR3 DNA sequence: TGTGCCAGCAGTTTAACAGGGGGGGAGAACAATGAGCAGTTCTTC. Amino acids: CASSLTGGENNEQFF.

The chain carries TRBV5-5 and TRBJ1-5; D call uncertain. The V gene lost 4 bases and the J gene lost 3 bases, with 17 bases spanning the gap. CDR1 and CDR2 from the germline V gene are SGHKS and YYEKEE (reference sequence). This CDR3 spans 16 amino acids. CDR3: CASSPSRGQNNQPQHF. Here the CDR3 DNA reads TGTGCCAGCAGCCCCAGTCGGGGTCAGAACAATCAGCCCCAGCATTTT.

The chain couples TRBV4-1 to TRBJ2-7; D gene uncertain. V lost 0 bases and J 2 bases, leaving 2 bases between the germline ends. In germline, CDR1 is MGHRA, CDR2 YSYEKL. This CDR3 is 12 amino acids long. The CDR3 spells CASSQDTYEQYF. CDR3 sequence (DNA): TGCGCCAGCAGCCAAGATACCTACGAGCAGTACTTC.

The rearrangement links TRBV4-1 to TRBJ1-4; D unclear. Germline CDR1 reads MGHRA; CDR2 reads YSYEKL. Trimming left V 4 bases short and J 8 bases short, with 5 bases between. The CDR3 contains 11 residues. CDR3 residues: CASSRGEKLFF. CDR3 sequence (DNA): TGCGCCAGCAGCCGGGGAGAAAAACTGTTTTTT.

This clone was observed a handful of times. This chain links TRBV5-6 with TRBJ1-5; D unresolved. From germline, CDR1 is SGHDT and CDR2 YYEEEE. The CDR3 runs 15 residues. Trimming pared 2 bases from V and 0 bases from J, leaving 9 bases between. The CDR3: CASSFSISSNQPQHF. The CDR3 DNA follows: TGTGCCAGCAGCTTTTCGATTTCTAGCAATCAGCCCCAGCATTTT.

The V and J genes are TRBV19 and TRBJ2-7; no definite D call. Germline CDR1 is LNHDA and CDR2 is SQIVND (reference sequence). The CDR3 consists of 14 residues. The V and J ends lost 3 bases and 5 bases respectively, with 14 bases between them. The CDR3 is CASSMGRFLNEQYF. CDR3 nucleotides: TGTGCCAGTAGTATGGGTAGATTCCTAAACGAGCAGTACTTC.

V usage is TRBV11-2 and J usage is TRBJ1-1; no reliable D call. Germline CDR1 SGHAT, CDR2 FQNNGV. The CDR3 is 15 residues long. Trimming left V 1 base short and J 2 bases short, with 11 bases between. CDR3 sequence: CASSLGASLNTEAFF. CDR3 nucleotides: TGTGCCAGCAGCTTAGGGGCCAGTCTTAACACTGAAGCTTTCTTT.

The chain combines TRBV5-4 with TRBJ2-1; 8 nucleotides match TRBD2. V lost 7 bases, J lost 8 bases, and 17 bases stayed unmatched. Germline V lookup: CDR1 SGHNT, CDR2 YYREEE (reference sequence). The CDR3 runs to 16 residues. The CDR3, as DNA: TGTGCCAGCTGGGGTAGCGGGACCAACTTGGATCATGAGCAGTTCTTC. The encoded protein is CASWGSGTNLDHEQFF.

This chain joins TRBV6-6 and TRBJ2-7; maybe TRBD2 (5 bases). CDR1 is MNHNY and CDR2 is SVGAGI in the germline V gene (reference sequence). The CDR3 contains 12 residues. V was cut by 4 bases and J by 7 bases, with 11 bases left in between. The CDR3 is CASSFPRGEQYF. CDR3 nucleotide sequence: TGTGCCAGCAGTTTCCCCCGGGGAGAGCAGTACTTC.

The chain recombines TRBV5-1 with TRBJ2-4; TRBD1 might be the D (6 bases). The CDR3 extends over 15 amino acids. V lost 3 bases to trimming and J lost 8 bases, with 18 bases between them. Germline values: CDR1 SGHRS, CDR2 YFSETQ. CDR3 region: CASSSRDTNRDIQYF. The CDR3, as DNA: TGCGCCAGCAGCTCCCGGGACACCAATCGAGACATTCAGTACTTC. Supplemented by reference TRBV5-1 and TRBJ2-4, the full variable domain reads KAGVTQTPRYLIKTRGQQVTLSCSPISGHRSVSWYQQTPGQGLQFLFEYFSETQRNKGNFPGRFSGRQFSNSRSEMNVSTLELGDSALYLCASSSRDTNRDIQYFGAGTRLSVL.

The V gene is TRBV5-1, the J gene TRBJ1-2, with unresolved D. Germline assignment: CDR1 SGHRS and CDR2 YFSETQ. The CDR3 runs to 13 residues. Trimming took off 4 bases at V and 2 bases at J, with 9 bases between the two ends. The CDR3 nucleotides are TGCGCCAGCAGCATGACACTAAACTATGGCTACACCTTC. It translates to CASSMTLNYGYTF.

This clone has only one observation. The chain combines TRBV18 with TRBJ2-2, with 12 positions matching TRBD2. Germline assignment: CDR1 KGHSH and CDR2 LQKENI. This CDR3 is 15 amino acids long. V trimming: 8 bases; J trimming: 5 bases; junction bases outside the gene matches: 6. CDR3 nucleotide sequence: TGTGCCAGCACAACCGGGACTAGCGGGACCGGGGAGCTGTTTTTT. Translating it yields CASTTGTSGTGELFF.

This clone was counted a few times. The V and J genes are TRBV18 and TRBJ2-7; D perhaps matches TRBD2 (5 bases). V was trimmed by 3 bases and J by 2 bases, leaving 14 bases between them. The CDR3 totals 15 residues. Germline V gene lookup returns CDR1 KGHSH and CDR2 LQKENI. CDR3: CASSPTGKGTYEQYF. The CDR3 DNA follows: TGTGCCAGCTCACCTACGGGGAAAGGGACCTACGAGCAGTACTTC.

This sequence joins TRBV4-1 and TRBJ2-3, with a tentative D call TRBD2 (7 bases). The germline V gene encodes CDR1 MGHRA and CDR2 YSYEKL. The CDR3 consists of 16 residues. V was clipped by 0 bases and J by 8 bases, with 18 bases between them. The CDR3 loop reads CASSQEQGSGLGTQYF. The CDR3, as DNA: TGCGCCAGCAGCCAAGAACAGGGTAGCGGGTTAGGTACGCAGTATTTT.

The chain's CDR3 is CASSRDSVDSNQPQHF. CDR3 nucleotide sequence: TGTGCCAGCAGCCGGGACAGCGTGGACTCCAATCAGCCCCAGCATTTT. The chain couples TRBV7-2 to TRBJ1-5, with TRBD1 matching over 7 bases. This CDR3 is 16 amino acids long. V gave up 5 bases and J gave up 3 bases; unmatched junction bases: 10. Germline V gives CDR1 SGHTA, CDR2 FQGNSA.

The J gene is TRBJ1-5, the V gene TRBV7-2; no firm D call. The CDR3 sequence is 14 residues long. Germline-derived CDR1 and CDR2 are SGHTA and FQGNSA. V lost 1 base and J 0 bases, leaving 4 bases between the germline ends. CDR3 sequence reads: CASSLDSSNQPQHF. Here the CDR3 DNA reads TGTGCCAGCAGCTTAGATAGTAGCAATCAGCCCCAGCATTTT.

This clone occurred once. The chain recombines TRBV5-1 with TRBJ2-2, with unresolved D. Germline CDR1 SGHRS, CDR2 YFSETQ. The CDR3 totals 16 residues. V was cut by 0 bases and J by 0 bases, with 9 bases left in between. The CDR3 DNA sequence: TGCGCCAGCAGCTTGGCCAGCCTCGCGAACACCGGGGAGCTGTTTTTT. It yields the protein CASSLASLANTGELFF.

The rearrangement links TRBV5-5 to TRBJ1-1; D gene unclear. Germline V lookup: CDR1 SGHKS, CDR2 YYEKEE (reference sequence). This CDR3 contains 13 residues. V shed 4 bases and J shed 6 bases, with 13 bases lying between them. As DNA, the CDR3 is TGTGCCAGCAGCCCCGGGCATCAGTCTGAAGCTTTCTTT. Translation gives CASSPGHQSEAFF. Full variable domain (remainder filled in from reference TRBV5-5 and TRBJ1-1): DAGVTQSPTHLIKTRGQQVTLRCSPISGHKSVSWYQQVLGQGPQFIFQYYEKEERGRGNFPDRFSARQFPNYSSELNVNALLLGDSALYLCASSPGHQSEAFFGQGTRLTVV.

The chain joins TRBV4-2 to TRBJ2-2; 9 bases match TRBD1. Germline trimming cut 4 bases from V and 5 bases from J; bases unmatched to any gene: 5. The CDR3 is 15 amino acids. CDR1 is LGHNA, CDR2 YNFKEQ, per germline. CDR3 DNA: TGTGCCAGCAGCCCGGGACAGGGCACAACCGGGGAGCTGTTTTTT. As protein: CASSPGQGTTGELFF.

V usage is TRBV27 and J usage is TRBJ2-7, with TRBD1 identical over 10 bases. Losses at the gene ends were 5 bases for V and 3 bases for J; bases not matched to a gene: 10. The CDR3 sequence is 16 residues long. Per the germline V gene, CDR1 is MNHEY and CDR2 is SMNVEV (reference sequence). The CDR3 DNA reads as TGTGCCAGCAGTAGACTCCCGGGACAGGGGATCTACGAGCAGTACTTC. It translates to CASSRLPGQGIYEQYF.

The chain links TRBV9 to TRBJ1-6; 8 bases are a match to TRBD1. V dropped 0 bases and J dropped 9; count of bases not matched to a gene: 2. This CDR3 spans 14 amino acids. CDR1 and CDR2 (germline): SGDLS, YYNGEE. The CDR3 coding sequence is TGTGCCAGCAGCGTAGCCGACAGGGGTTCACCCCTCCACTTT. This translates into CASSVADRGSPLHF.

This clone occurred once. The chain joins TRBV7-9 to TRBJ2-1; 12 positions match TRBD1. CDR3 length: 16 residues. The junction had 7 bases not matched to a gene; V was cut back by 5 bases and J by 5 bases. CDR1 and CDR2 from the germline V gene are SEHNR and FQNEAQ (reference sequence). CDR3 region: CASSGPGQGANNEQFF. CDR3 coding DNA: TGTGCCAGCAGCGGACCGGGACAGGGGGCCAACAATGAGCAGTTCTTC.

This clone was detected only once. This chain connects TRBV11-2 to TRBJ1-1; 9 positions match TRBD1. V dropped 5 bases and J dropped 1; count of bases not matched to a gene: 5. Germline V lookup: CDR1 SGHAT, CDR2 FQNNGV. The CDR3 runs 15 residues. Here the CDR3 reads CASSQTGGGNTEAFF. The CDR3 region has the DNA TGTGCCAGCAGCCAGACAGGGGGAGGGAACACTGAAGCTTTCTTT.

The rearrangement links TRBV7-6 to TRBJ1-1, with TRBD1 matching 8 bases. Unmatched junction bases numbered 11, after V lost 5 bases and J lost 0 bases. From germline, CDR1 is SGHVS and CDR2 FNYEAQ. The CDR3 is made up of 17 amino acids. The CDR3 is CASSDEDRGSLNTEAFF. The CDR3 DNA is TGTGCCAGCAGCGATGAAGACAGGGGATCTTTGAACACTGAAGCTTTCTTT.

CDR3 protein: CASSVTGTTVGYTF. CDR3 nucleotides: TGTGCCAGCAGTGTGACCGGGACAACGGTGGGCTACACCTTC. The chain combines TRBV2 with TRBJ1-2, with D perhaps matching TRBD1 (6 bases). Trimming took 4 bases from V and 8 from J, leaving 17 bases between them. The CDR3 is 14 amino acids. Looked up from germline, CDR1 is SNHLY and CDR2 is FYNNEI.

This sequence joins TRBV28 and TRBJ1-2; 7 positions match TRBD1. This CDR3 is 15 amino acids long. Germline assignment: CDR1 MDHEN and CDR2 SYDVKM. V was clipped by 10 bases and J by 3 bases; unmatched bases: 14. The CDR3 reads CATTDSTGRYYGYTF. CDR3 bases: TGTGCCACGACGGATTCGACAGGGAGGTACTATGGCTACACCTTC.